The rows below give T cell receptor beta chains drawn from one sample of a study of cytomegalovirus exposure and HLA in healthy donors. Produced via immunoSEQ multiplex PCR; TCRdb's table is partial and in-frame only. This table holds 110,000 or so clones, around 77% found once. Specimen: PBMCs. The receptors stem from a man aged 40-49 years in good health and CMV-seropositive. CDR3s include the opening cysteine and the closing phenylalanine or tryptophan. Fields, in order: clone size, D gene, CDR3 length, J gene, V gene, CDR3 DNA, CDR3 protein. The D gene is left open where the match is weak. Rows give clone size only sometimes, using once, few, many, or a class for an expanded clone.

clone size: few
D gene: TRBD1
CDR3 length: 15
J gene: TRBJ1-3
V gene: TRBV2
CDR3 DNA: TGTGCCAGCAGCGAGACAGGGGGTGACTGGGACACCATATATTTT
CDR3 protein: CASSETGGDWDTIYF

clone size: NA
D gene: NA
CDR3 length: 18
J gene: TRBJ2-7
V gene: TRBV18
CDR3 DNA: TGTGCCAGCTCACCGCCCCCAAGCGAGCGGGTGTCAAACCACGAGCAGTACTTC
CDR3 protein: CASSPPPSERVSNHEQYF

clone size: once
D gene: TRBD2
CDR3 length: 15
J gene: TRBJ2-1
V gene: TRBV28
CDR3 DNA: TGTGCCAGCAGTGCCCCGGGGGGGCCTTACAATGAGCAGTTCTTC
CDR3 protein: CASSAPGGPYNEQFF

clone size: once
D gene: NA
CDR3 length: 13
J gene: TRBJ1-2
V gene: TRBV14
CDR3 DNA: TGTGCCAGCAGCCTTCAGGGGTCCTATGGCTACACCTTC
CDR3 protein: CASSLQGSYGYTF

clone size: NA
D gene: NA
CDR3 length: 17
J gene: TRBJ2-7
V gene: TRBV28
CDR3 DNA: TGTGCCAGCAGTTCATTATCTGGGGGGACGGCTTCCTACGAGCAGTACTTC
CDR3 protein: CASSSLSGGTASYEQYF

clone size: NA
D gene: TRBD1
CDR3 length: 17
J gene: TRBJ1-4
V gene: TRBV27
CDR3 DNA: TGTGCCAGCAGTCCCCTTGACAGGGGGACGACTAATGAAAAACTGTTTTTT
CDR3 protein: CASSPLDRGTTNEKLFF

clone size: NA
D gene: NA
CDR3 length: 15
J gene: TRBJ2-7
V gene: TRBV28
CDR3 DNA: TGTGCCAGCACCGACAGGTATCACCACTCGTACGAGCAGTACTTC
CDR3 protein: CASTDRYHHSYEQYF

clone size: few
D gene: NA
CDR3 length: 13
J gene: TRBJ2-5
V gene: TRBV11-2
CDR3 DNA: TGTGCCAGCAGTCGAGAGAGGAGAGAGACCCAGTACTTC
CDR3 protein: CASSRERRETQYF

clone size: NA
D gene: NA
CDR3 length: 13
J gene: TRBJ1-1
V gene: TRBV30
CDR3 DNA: TGTGCCTGGTCTCGGGAGAAGGGGTTTGAAGCTTTCTTT
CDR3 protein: CAWSREKGFEAFF

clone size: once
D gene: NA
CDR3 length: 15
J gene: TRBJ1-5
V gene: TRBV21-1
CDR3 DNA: TGTGCCAGCAGCAAAGAGGAGGGGCTAAGACAGCCCCAGCATTTT
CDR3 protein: CASSKEEGLRQPQHF

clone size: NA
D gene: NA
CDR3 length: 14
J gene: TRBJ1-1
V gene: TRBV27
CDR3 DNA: TGTGCCAGCAGTTTATGGGGCAGAGGAGCTGAAGCTTTCTTT
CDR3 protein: CASSLWGRGAEAFF

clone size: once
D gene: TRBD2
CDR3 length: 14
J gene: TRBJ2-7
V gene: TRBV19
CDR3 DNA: TGTGCCAGTAGTATCGCTAGCGGGGTCTACGAGCAGTACTTC
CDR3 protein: CASSIASGVYEQYF

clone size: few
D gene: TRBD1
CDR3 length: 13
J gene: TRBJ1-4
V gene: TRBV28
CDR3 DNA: TGTGCCAGCCTCGGGACAGGGATCGGAAAACTGTTTTTT
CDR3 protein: CASLGTGIGKLFF

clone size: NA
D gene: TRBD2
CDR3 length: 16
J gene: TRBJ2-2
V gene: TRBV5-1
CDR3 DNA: TGCGCCAGCAACCCTCTAGCGGGGGGCGGCACCGGGGAGCTGTTTTTT
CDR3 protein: CASNPLAGGGTGELFF

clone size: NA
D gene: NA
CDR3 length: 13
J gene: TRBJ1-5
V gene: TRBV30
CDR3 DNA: TGTGCCTGGAGTGTAATCCAGAATCAGCCCCAGCATTTT
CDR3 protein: CAWSVIQNQPQHF

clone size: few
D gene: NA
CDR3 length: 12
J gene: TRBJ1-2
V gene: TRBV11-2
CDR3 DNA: TGTGCCAGCAGCTGGGAGTACTATGGCTACACCTTC
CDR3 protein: CASSWEYYGYTF

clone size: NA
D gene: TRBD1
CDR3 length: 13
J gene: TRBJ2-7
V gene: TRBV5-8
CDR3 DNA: TGTGCCAGCAGCTTGATGCTAAGGGACAGGGGCACCTTC
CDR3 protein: CASSLMLRDRGTF

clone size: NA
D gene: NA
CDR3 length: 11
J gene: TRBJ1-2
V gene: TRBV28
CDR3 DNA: TGTGCCAGCACCGCCGACGGGGGCTACACCTTC
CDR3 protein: CASTADGGYTF

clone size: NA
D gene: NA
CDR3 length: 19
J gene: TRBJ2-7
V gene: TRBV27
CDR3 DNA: TGTGCCAGCAGTCCTTTGGTAGGCCACAGGGTATATTACTCCTACGAGCAGTACTTC
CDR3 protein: CASSPLVGHRVYYSYEQYF

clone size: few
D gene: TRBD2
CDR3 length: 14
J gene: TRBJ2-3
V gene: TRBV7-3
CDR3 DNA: TGTGCCAGCAGCTTGGGGGGGAGTGCAGATACGCAGTATTTT
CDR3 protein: CASSLGGSADTQYF

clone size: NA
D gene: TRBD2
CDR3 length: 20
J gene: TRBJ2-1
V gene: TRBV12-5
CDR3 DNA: TGTGCTAGTGGTTTCTCCCTCTCTGTAGCTAGCGGGGGTTCCTACAATGAGCAGTTCTTC
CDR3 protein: CASGFSLSVASGGSYNEQFF